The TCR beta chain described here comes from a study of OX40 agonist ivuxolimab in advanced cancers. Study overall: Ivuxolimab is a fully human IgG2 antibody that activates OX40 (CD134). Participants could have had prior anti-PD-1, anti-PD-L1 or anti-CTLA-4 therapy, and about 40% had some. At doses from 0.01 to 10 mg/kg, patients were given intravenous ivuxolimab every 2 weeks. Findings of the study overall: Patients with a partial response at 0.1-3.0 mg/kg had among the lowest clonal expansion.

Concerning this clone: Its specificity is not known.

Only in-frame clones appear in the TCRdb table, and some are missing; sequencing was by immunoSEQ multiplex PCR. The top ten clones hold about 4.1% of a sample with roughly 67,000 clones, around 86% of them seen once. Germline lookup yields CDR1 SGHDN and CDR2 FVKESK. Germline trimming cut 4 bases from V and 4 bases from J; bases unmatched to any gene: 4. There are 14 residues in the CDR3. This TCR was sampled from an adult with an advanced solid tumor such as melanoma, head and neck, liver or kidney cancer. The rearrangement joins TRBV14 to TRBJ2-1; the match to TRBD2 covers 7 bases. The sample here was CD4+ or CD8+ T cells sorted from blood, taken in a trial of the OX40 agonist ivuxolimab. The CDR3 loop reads CASSPSGAYNEQFF. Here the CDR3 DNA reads TGTGCCAGCAGCCCGAGCGGGGCATACAATGAGCAGTTCTTC.